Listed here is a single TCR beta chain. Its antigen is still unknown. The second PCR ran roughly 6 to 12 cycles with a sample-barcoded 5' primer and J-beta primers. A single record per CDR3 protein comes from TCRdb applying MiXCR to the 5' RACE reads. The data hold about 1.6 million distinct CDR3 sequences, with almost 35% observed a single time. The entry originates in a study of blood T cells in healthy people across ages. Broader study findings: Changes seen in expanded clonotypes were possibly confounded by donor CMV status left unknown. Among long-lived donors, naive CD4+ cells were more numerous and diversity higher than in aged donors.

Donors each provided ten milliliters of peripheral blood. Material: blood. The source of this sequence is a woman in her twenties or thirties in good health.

This CDR3 is CSASQGPNQPQHF. The CDR3 nucleotides are TGCAGTGCTAGTCAAGGTCCCAATCAGCCCCAGCATTTT. This chain links TRBV20-1 with TRBJ1-5; no definite D call. The ends were cut back, 3 bases at V and 3 bases at J, with 9 bases in the middle. The CDR3 length is 13 residues. The germline V gene encodes CDR1 DFQATT and CDR2 SNEGSKA (reference sequence).